The T cell receptor beta chain under discussion was sequenced for a study of blood T cell repertoires in COVID-19. Study overall: Samples came from the United States, Italy and Spain, spanning acute and convalescent COVID-19.

Clones were sequenced by immunoSEQ multiplex PCR, and TCRdb holds only the in-frame ones, with some missing. The sample has about 200,000 clones, around 80% seen once. V lost 1 base and J 0 bases, leaving 9 bases between the germline ends. Germline CDR1 is SGHTA and CDR2 is FQGNSA. This CDR3 is built from 15 residues. This TCR came from a woman in her sixties or seventies with COVID-19, enrolled during active disease. V gene TRBV7-2 combines with J gene TRBJ1-2, with D hard to call. The material sequenced was peripheral blood. CDR3 protein: CASSLDRRANYGYTF. CDR3 nucleotide sequence: TGTGCCAGCAGCTTAGACCGGAGAGCTAACTATGGCTACACCTTC.